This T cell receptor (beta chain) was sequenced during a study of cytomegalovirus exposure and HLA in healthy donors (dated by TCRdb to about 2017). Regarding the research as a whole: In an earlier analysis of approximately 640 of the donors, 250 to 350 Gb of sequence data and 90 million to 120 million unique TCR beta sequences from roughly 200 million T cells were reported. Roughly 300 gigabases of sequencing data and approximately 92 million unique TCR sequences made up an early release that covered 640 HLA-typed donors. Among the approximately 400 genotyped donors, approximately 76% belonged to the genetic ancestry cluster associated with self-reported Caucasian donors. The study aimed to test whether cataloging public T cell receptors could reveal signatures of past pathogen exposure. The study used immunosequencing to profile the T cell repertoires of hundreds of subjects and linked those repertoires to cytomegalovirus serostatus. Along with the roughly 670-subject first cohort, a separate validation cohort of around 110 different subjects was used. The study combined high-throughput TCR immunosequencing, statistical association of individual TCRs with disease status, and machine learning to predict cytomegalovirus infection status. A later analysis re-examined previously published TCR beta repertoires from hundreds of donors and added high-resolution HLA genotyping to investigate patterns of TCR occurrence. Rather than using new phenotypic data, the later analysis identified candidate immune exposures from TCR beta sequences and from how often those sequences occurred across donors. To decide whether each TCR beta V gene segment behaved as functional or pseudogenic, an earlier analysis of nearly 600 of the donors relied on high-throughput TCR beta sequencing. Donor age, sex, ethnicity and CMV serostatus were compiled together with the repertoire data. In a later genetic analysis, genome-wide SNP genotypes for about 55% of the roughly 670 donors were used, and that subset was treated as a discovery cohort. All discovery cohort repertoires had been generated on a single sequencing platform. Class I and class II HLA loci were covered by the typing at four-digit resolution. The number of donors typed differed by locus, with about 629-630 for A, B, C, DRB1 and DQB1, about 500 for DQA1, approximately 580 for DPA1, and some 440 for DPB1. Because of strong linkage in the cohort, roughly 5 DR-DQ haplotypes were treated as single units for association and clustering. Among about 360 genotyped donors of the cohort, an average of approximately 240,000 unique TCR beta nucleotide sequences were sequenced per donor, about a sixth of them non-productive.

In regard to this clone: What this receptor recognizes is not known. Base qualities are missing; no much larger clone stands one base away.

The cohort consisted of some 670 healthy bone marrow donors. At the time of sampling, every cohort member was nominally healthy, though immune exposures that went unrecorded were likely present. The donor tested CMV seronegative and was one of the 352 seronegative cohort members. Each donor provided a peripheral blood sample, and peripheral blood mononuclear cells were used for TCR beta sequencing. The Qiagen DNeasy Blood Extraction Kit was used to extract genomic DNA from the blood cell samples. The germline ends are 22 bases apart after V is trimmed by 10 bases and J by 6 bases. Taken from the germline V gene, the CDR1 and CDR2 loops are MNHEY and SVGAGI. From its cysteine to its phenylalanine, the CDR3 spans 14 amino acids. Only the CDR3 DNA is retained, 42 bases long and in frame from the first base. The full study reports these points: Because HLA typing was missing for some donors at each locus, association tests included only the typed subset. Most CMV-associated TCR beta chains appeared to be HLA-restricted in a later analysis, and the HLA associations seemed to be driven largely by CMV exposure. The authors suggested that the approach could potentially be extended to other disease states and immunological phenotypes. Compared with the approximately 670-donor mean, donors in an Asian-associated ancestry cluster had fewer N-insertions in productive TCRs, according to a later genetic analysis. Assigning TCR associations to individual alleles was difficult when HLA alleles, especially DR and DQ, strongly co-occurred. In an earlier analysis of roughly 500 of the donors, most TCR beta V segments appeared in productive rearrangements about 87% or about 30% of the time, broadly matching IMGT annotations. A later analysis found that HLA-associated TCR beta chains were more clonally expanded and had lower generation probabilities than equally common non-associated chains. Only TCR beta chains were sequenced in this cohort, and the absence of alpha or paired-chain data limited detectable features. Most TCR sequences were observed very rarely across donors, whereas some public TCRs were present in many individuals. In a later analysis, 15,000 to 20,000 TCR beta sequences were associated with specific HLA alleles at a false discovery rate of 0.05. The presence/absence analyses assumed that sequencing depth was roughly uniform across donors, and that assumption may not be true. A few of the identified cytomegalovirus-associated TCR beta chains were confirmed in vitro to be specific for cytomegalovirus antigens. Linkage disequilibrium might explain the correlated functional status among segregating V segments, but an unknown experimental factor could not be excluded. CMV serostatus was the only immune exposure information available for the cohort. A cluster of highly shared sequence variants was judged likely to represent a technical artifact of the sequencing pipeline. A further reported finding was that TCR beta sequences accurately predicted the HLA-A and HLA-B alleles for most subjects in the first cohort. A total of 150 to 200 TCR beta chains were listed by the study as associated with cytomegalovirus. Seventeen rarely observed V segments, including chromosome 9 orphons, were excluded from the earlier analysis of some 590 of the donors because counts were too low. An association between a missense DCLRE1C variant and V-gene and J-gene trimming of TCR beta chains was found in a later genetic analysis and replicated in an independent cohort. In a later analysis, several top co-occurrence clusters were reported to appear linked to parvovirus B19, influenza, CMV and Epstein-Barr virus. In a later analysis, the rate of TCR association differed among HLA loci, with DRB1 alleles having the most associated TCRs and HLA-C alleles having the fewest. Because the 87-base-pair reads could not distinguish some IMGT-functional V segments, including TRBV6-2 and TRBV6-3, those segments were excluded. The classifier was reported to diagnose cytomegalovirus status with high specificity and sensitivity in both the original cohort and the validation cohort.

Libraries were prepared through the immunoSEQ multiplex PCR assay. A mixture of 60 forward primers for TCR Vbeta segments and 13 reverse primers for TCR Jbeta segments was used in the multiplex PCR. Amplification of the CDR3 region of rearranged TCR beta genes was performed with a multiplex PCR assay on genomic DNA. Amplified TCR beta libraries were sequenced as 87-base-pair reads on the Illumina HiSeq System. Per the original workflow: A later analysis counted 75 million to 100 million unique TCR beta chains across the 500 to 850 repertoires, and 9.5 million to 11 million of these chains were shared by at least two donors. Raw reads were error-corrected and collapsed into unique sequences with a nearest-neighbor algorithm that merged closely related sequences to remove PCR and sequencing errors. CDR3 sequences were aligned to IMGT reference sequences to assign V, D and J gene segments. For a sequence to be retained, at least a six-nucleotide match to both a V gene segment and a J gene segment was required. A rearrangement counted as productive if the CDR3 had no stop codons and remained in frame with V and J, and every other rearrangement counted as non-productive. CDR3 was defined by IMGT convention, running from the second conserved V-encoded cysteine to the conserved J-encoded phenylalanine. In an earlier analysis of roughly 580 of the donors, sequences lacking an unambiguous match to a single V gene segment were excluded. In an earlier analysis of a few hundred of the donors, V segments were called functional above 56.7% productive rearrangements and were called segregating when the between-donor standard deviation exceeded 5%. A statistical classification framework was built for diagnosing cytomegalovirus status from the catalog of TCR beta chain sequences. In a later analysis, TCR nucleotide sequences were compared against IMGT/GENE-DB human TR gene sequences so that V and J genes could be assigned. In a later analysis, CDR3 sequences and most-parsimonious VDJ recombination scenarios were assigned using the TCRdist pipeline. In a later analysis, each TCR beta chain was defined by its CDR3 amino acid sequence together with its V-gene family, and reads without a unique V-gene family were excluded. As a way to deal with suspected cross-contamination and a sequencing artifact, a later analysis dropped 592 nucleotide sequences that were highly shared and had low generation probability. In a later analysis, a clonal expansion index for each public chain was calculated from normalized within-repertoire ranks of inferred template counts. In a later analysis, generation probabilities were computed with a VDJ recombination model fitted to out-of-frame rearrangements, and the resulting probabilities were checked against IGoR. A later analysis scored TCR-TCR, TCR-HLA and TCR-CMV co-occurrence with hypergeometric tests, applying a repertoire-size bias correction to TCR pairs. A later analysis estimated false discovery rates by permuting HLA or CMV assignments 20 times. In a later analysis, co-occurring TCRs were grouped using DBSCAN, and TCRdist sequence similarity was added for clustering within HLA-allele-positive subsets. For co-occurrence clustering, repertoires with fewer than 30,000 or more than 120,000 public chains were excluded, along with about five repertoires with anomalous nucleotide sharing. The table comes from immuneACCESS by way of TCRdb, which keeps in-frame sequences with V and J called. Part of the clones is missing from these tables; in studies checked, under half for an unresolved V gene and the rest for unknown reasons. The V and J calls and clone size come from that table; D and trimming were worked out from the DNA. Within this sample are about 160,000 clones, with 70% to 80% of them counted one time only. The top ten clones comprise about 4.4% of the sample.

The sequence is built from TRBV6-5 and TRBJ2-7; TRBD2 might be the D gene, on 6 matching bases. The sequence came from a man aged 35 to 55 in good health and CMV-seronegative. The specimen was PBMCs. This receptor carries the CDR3 CAISTSQAGSEQYF. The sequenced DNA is TGTGCCATCTCGACGTCACAGGCGGGGTCCGAGCAGTACTTC.